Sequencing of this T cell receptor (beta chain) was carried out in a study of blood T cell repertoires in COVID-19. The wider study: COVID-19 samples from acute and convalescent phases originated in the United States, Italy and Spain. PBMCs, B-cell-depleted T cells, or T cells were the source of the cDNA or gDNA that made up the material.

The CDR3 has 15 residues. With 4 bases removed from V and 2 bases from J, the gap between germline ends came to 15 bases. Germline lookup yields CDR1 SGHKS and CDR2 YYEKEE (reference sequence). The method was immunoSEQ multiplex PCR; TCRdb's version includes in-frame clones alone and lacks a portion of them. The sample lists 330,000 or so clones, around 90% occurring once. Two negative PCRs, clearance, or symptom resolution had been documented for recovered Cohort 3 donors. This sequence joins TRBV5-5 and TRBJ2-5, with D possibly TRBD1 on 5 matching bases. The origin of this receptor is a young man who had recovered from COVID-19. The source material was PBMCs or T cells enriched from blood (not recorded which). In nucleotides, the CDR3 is TGTGCCAGCAGCACCCCCGACAGTATTCAAGAGACCCAGTACTTC. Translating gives CASSTPDSIQETQYF.